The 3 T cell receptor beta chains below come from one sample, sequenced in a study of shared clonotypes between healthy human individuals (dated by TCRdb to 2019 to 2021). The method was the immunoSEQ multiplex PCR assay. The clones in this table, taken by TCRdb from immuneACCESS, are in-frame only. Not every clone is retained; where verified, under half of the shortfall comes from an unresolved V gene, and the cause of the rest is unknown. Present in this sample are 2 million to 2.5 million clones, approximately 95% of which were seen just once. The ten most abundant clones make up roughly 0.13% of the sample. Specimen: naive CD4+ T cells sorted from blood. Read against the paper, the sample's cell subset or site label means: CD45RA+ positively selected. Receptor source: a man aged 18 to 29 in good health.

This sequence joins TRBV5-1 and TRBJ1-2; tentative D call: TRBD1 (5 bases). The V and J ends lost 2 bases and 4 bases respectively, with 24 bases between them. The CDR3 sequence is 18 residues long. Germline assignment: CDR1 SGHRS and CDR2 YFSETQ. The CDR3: CASSFDRDGSFSSYGYTF. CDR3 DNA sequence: TGCGCCAGCAGCTTCGACCGGGACGGTAGTTTTTCGTCCTATGGCTACACCTTC.

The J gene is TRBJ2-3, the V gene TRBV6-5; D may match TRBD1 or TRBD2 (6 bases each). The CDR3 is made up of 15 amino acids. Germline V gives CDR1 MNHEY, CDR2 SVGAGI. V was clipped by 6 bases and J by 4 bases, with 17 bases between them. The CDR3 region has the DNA TGTGCCAGCAGGGGGTACGGGGGCAGCTCAGATACGCAGTATTTT. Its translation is CASRGYGGSSDTQYF.

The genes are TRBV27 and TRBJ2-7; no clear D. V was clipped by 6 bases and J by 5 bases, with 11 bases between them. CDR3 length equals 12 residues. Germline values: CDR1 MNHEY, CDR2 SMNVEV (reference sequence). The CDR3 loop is CASRTTAHEQYF. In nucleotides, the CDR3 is TGTGCCAGCAGGACGACGGCACACGAGCAGTACTTC.